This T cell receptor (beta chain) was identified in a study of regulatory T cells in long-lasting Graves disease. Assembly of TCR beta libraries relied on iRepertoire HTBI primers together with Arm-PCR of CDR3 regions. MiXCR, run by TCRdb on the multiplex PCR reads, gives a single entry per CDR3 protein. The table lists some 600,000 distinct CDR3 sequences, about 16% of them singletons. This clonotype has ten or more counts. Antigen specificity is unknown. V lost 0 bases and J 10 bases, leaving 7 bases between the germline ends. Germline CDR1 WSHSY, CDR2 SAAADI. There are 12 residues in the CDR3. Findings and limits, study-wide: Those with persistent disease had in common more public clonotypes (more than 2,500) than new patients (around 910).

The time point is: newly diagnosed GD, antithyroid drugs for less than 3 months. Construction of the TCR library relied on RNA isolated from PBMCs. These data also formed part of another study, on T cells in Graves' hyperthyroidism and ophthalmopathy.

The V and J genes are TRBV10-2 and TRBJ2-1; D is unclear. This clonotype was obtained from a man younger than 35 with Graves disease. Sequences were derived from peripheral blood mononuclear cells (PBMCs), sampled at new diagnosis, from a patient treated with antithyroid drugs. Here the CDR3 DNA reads TGCGCCAGCAGTGAGTCAGGATGGGAGCAGTTCTTC. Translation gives CASSESGWEQFF.